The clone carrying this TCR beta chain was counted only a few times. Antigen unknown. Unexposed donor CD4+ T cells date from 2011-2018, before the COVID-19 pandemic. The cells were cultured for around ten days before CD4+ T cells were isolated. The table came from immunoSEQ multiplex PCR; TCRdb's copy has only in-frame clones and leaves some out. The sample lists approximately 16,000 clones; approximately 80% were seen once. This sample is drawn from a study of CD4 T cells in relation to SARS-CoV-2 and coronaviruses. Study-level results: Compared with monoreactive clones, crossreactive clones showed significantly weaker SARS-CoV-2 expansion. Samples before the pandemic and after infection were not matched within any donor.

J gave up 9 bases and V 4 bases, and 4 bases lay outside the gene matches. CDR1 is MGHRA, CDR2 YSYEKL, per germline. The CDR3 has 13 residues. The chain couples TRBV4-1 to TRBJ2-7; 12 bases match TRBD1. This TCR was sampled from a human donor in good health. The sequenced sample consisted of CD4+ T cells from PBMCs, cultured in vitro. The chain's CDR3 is CASSRGQGAAQYF. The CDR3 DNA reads TGCGCCAGCAGCCGGGGACAGGGGGCAGCGCAGTACTTC.